These 29 T cell receptor beta chains originate from one sample sequenced in a study of control samples from healthy donors and cancer patients. TCRdb keeps only in-frame clones here, not all; method: immunoSEQ multiplex PCR. The table shows about 410,000 clones, with 90% occurring only once. The sample was PBMCs. The receptor set was obtained from a man aged 40-50 years with head and neck cancer.

The chain uses TRBV28 and TRBJ1-1; D unclear. The CDR3 runs to 14 residues. Germline V CDR1 and CDR2: MDHEN, SYDVKM. Trimming took 6 bases from V and 11 from J, leaving 22 bases between them. CDR3 nucleotide sequence: TGTGCCAGCAGCCCCCCCGGATCAACGGCGGGGGCTTTCTTT. Residues: CASSPPGSTAGAFF.

CDR3 residues: CASRYTGAQETQYF. Written as DNA, the CDR3 is TGTGCCAGCAGATATACGGGGGCACAAGAGACCCAGTACTTC. The J gene is TRBJ2-5, the V gene TRBV21-1. TRBV21-1 constitutes a pseudogene. This CDR3 contains 14 residues.

V usage is TRBV6-6 and J usage is TRBJ2-7; no clear D gene. Trimming stripped 5 bases from V and 3 bases from J, with 8 bases between. The CDR3 is 12 amino acids. Per germline, CDR1 MNHNY and CDR2 SVGAGI (reference sequence). This CDR3 is CASSPTGYEQYF. The CDR3, as DNA: TGTGCCAGCAGTCCGACGGGCTACGAGCAGTACTTC.

This chain joins TRBV19 and TRBJ1-2; 7 bases line up with TRBD1. The V gene end was trimmed by 11 bases and the J gene end by 8 bases; junction bases not matched to a gene: 23. Germline lookup yields CDR1 LNHDA and CDR2 SQIVND (reference sequence). The CDR3 runs 16 residues. CDR3 in amino acids: CAGKVTGDSPILGYTF. CDR3 bases: TGTGCCGGTAAAGTCACGGGGGACAGCCCCATACTCGGCTACACCTTC.

The J gene is TRBJ1-1, the V gene TRBV6-4; 7 bases agree with TRBD1. This CDR3 comprises 15 residues. V was pared by 6 bases and J by 2 bases, with 9 bases of the junction left unmatched. The germline V gene has CDR1 MRHNA and CDR2 SNTAGT. Here the CDR3 reads CASSRDSLGNTEAFF. CDR3 nucleotide sequence: TGTGCCAGCAGCCGGGACAGCCTGGGAAACACTGAAGCTTTCTTT.

V usage is TRBV18 and J usage is TRBJ2-7; tentatively, D is TRBD1 (5 bases). V lost 2 bases and J lost 5, with 19 bases in between. The CDR3 length is 16 residues. Germline loops: CDR1 KGHSH, CDR2 LQKENI. DNA of the CDR3: TGTGCCAGCTCACCAAGTTTAGGCAGGGCCGGGCACGAGCAGTACTTC. It codes for CASSPSLGRAGHEQYF.

The chain joins TRBV5-1 to TRBJ2-1; no definite D call. CDR3 length: 15 residues. Germline lookup yields CDR1 SGHRS and CDR2 YFSETQ. V gave up 0 bases and J gave up 2 bases, with 9 bases separating them. The CDR3 spells CASSLAAGTYNEQFF. The CDR3 DNA sequence: TGCGCCAGCAGCTTGGCAGCTGGGACCTACAATGAGCAGTTCTTC.

The CDR3 is CAISELKGSPLHF. In nucleotides, the CDR3 is TGTGCCATCAGTGAGCTGAAAGGTTCACCCCTCCACTTT. The chain carries TRBV10-3 and TRBJ1-6; unclear D gene. Germline values: CDR1 ENHRY, CDR2 SYGVKD. This CDR3 is built from 13 residues. The V end was cut by 2 bases, the J end by 9 bases, with 8 bases between.

The rearrangement joins TRBV5-4 to TRBJ1-1; TRBD1 might be the D (5 bases). CDR3 length equals 13 residues. The germline V and J ends were trimmed by 3 bases and 4 bases, with 10 bases remaining between them. Per the germline V gene, CDR1 is SGHNT and CDR2 is YYREEE (reference sequence). The CDR3 bases are TGTGCCAGCAGCTCTGGGACGGGCACTGAAGCTTTCTTT. Its translation: CASSSGTGTEAFF.

V and J are TRBV29-1 and TRBJ1-1; D is unresolved. Per germline, CDR1 SQVTM and CDR2 ANQGSEA. The CDR3 totals 13 residues. V lost 4 bases and J lost 0, with 9 bases in between. In DNA form, the CDR3 reads TGCAGCGTTGCTACAGCCATGAACACTGAAGCTTTCTTT. Translating gives CSVATAMNTEAFF.

The rearrangement joins TRBV5-4 to TRBJ2-5, with a tentative D call TRBD1 (5 bases). The CDR3 runs 13 residues. Trimming pared 0 bases from V and 5 bases from J, leaving 8 bases between. Germline V CDR1 and CDR2: SGHNT, YYREEE (reference sequence). CDR3 bases: TGTGCCAGCAGCTTGGCAGGGTCTGAGACCCAGTACTTC. Protein product: CASSLAGSETQYF.

The chain recombines TRBV11-2 with TRBJ2-2; D not resolved. CDR3 length equals 19 residues. Germline CDR1 reads SGHAT; CDR2 reads FQNNGV. Deletions cut 1 base from V and 2 bases from J, with 20 bases between. CDR3 DNA: TGTGCCAGCAGCTTAGGGTCCCTGGGCAAGCTGTCTAACACCGGGGAGCTGTTTTTT. Protein sequence: CASSLGSLGKLSNTGELFF. Supplemented by reference TRBV11-2 and TRBJ2-2, the full variable domain reads EAGVAQSPRYKIIEKRQSVAFWCNPISGHATLYWYQQILGQGPKLLIQFQNNGVVDDSQLPKDRFSAERLKGVDSTLKIQPAKLEDSAVYLCASSLGSLGKLSNTGELFFGEGSRLTVL.

The genes are TRBV5-1 and TRBJ2-7; D gene ambiguous. This CDR3 has 11 amino acids. The germline CDR1 and CDR2 sequences are SGHRS and YFSETQ. The V and J ends lost 4 bases and 2 bases respectively, with 4 bases between them. CDR3 protein: CASSDAYEQYF. CDR3 sequence (DNA): TGCGCCAGCAGCGACGCCTACGAGCAGTACTTC.

The rearrangement joins TRBV19 to TRBJ2-7, with D unresolved. The CDR3 loop spans 13 amino acids. CDR1 and CDR2 (germline): LNHDA, SQIVND (reference sequence). Trimming removed 7 bases at V and 0 bases at J, with 10 bases between. CDR3 loop: CASTGSHSYEQYF. In DNA, the CDR3 is TGTGCCAGTACTGGCAGTCACTCCTACGAGCAGTACTTC. The complete variable domain, with remaining parts taken from reference TRBV19 and TRBJ2-7, reads DGGITQSPKYLFRKEGQNVTLSCEQNLNHDAMYWYRQDPGQGLRLIYYSQIVNDFQKGDIAEGYSVSREKKESFPLTVTSAQKNPTAFYLCASTGSHSYEQYFGPGTRLTVT.

The chain links TRBV28 to TRBJ1-6; perhaps TRBD1 as D (5 bases). The CDR3 has 13 residues. Trimming took 6 bases from V and 5 from J, leaving 8 bases between them. CDR1 is MDHEN, CDR2 SYDVKM, per germline. DNA for the CDR3: TGTGCCAGCAGGTCGACAGATAATTCACCCCTCCACTTT. Protein sequence: CASRSTDNSPLHF. Using reference TRBV28 and TRBJ1-6 for the parts outside the CDR3, the full variable domain is DVKVTQSSRYLVKRTGEKVFLECVQDMDHENMFWYRQDPGLGLRLIYFSYDVKMKEKGDIPEGYSVSREKKERFSLILESASTNQTSMYLCASRSTDNSPLHFGNGTRLTVT.

This chain links TRBV2 with TRBJ1-2; perhaps TRBD1 as D (5 bases). Germline loops: CDR1 SNHLY, CDR2 FYNNEI. There are 14 residues in the CDR3. Trimming left V 4 bases short and J 2 bases short, with 11 bases between. CDR3 nucleotides: TGTGCCAGCAGTGTCGACAGCTTCAACTATGGCTACACCTTC. This sequence encodes CASSVDSFNYGYTF.

This chain links TRBV27 with TRBJ2-7, with TRBD1 matching 9 bases. Trimming at V came to 5 bases and at J to 0 bases, leaving 8 bases not matched to a gene. The germline V gene encodes CDR1 MNHEY and CDR2 SMNVEV (reference sequence). The CDR3 consists of 16 residues. Here the CDR3 reads CASSVSSGQGSYEQYF. CDR3 DNA: TGTGCCAGCAGTGTTAGTTCGGGACAGGGCTCCTACGAGCAGTACTTC.

The rearrangement joins TRBV5-4 to TRBJ2-7, with a weak D call TRBD1 (6 bases). Trimming pared 3 bases from V and 5 bases from J, leaving 18 bases between. This CDR3 contains 15 residues. Looked up from germline, CDR1 is SGHNT and CDR2 is YYREEE (reference sequence). The CDR3 bases are TGTGCCAGCAGCTCCCGCAAGGACAGTGTCAACGAGCAGTACTTC. Encoded protein: CASSSRKDSVNEQYF.

The rearrangement uses TRBV28 and TRBJ1-1, with TRBD1 matching over 8 bases. CDR3 length: 15 residues. The V segment lost 5 bases and the J segment 3 bases; nucleotides outside the gene matches: 8. Germline V gene lookup returns CDR1 MDHEN and CDR2 SYDVKM. Here the CDR3 DNA reads TGTGCCAGCAGTCCCCCGGCAGGGGGCTACACTGAAGCTTTCTTT. As protein: CASSPPAGGYTEAFF.

The rearrangement uses TRBV19 and TRBJ2-4, with D possibly being TRBD1 or TRBD2 (5 bases each). Per the germline V gene, CDR1 is LNHDA and CDR2 is SQIVND (reference sequence). Trimming cost V 7 bases and J 2 bases, with 15 bases left between them. CDR3 length: 15 residues. CDR3 protein: CASNHGTDSKNIQYF. The CDR3 DNA sequence: TGTGCCAGTAACCACGGGACCGACTCCAAAAACATTCAGTACTTC.

As DNA, the CDR3 is TGTGCCAGCAGTGCCGGGACAGGGGGGCACAATGAGCAGTTCTTC. This translates into CASSAGTGGHNEQFF. This chain joins TRBV27 and TRBJ2-1, with TRBD1 matching 11 bases. V lost 5 bases, J lost 5 bases, and 5 bases stayed unmatched. This CDR3 spans 15 amino acids. Germline V gene data show CDR1 as MNHEY and CDR2 as SMNVEV (reference sequence).

The rearrangement links TRBV10-3 to TRBJ2-1; TRBD2 agrees at 13 bases. The CDR3 is made up of 15 amino acids. After removal of 6 bases from V and 3 bases from J, the junction contained 2 bases not matched to a gene. Germline CDR1 is ENHRY and CDR2 is SYGVKD. The CDR3 region has the DNA TGTGCCATCAGAACTAGCGGGGGGGGCTACAATGAGCAGTTCTTC. This encodes CAIRTSGGGYNEQFF.

The J gene is TRBJ2-3, the V gene TRBV5-1; 7 nucleotides line up with TRBD2. Unmatched junction bases numbered 5, after V lost 3 bases and J lost 1 base. The CDR3 consists of 15 residues. From germline, CDR1 is SGHRS and CDR2 YFSETQ. The CDR3 reads CASSSSGVGTDTQYF. The CDR3 region has the DNA TGCGCCAGCAGCTCCAGCGGGGTGGGCACAGATACGCAGTATTTT.

CDR3 DNA sequence: TGTGCCACCAGCCCTTCTTGGGGGTCCTACGAGCAGTACTTC. It encodes CATSPSWGSYEQYF. The chain employs TRBV15 and TRBJ2-7; tentatively, D is TRBD1 or TRBD2 (5 bases each). The CDR3 has 14 amino acids. Trimming took off 5 bases at V and 1 base at J, with 12 bases between the two ends. Germline V gives CDR1 LNHNV, CDR2 YYDKDF (reference sequence). The full variable domain, its missing parts supplied by reference TRBV15 and TRBJ2-7, is DAMVIQNPRYQVTQFGKPVTLSCSQTLNHNVMYWYQQKSSQAPKLLFHYYDKDFNNEADTPDNFQSRRPNTSFCFLDIRSPGLGDTAMYLCATSPSWGSYEQYFGPGTRLTVT.

This chain joins TRBV6-5 and TRBJ2-7; D uncertain. Trimming took off 2 bases at V and 2 bases at J, with 7 bases between the two ends. This CDR3 has 13 residues. Germline V CDR1 and CDR2: MNHEY, SVGAGI. This CDR3 is CASSYSVTYEQYF. The CDR3 DNA is TGTGCCAGCAGTTACAGTGTTACCTACGAGCAGTACTTC.

The V and J genes are TRBV10-1 and TRBJ2-7; 9 bases line up with TRBD1. From germline, CDR1 is WNHNN and CDR2 SYGVQD (reference sequence). The CDR3 is made up of 15 amino acids. Trimming cost V 0 bases and J 5 bases; bases outside gene matches: 5. Written as DNA, the CDR3 is TGCGCCAGCAGTGAGTCCGGGACAGGGAAAAACGAGCAGTACTTC. Its translation is CASSESGTGKNEQYF.

The V and J genes are TRBV28 and TRBJ1-5, with TRBD1 matching 7 bases. Germline V gene data show CDR1 as MDHEN and CDR2 as SYDVKM. This CDR3 is built from 14 residues. V gave up 5 bases and J gave up 4 bases; unmatched junction bases: 5. CDR3 in DNA: TGTGCCAGCAGTGGGCAGACAGGGAATCAGCCCCAGCATTTT. Translation gives CASSGQTGNQPQHF.

The gene calls are TRBV12-3 or TRBV12-4 and TRBJ1-1; D is possibly TRBD1 (5 bases). This CDR3 is built from 10 residues. V lost 8 bases to trimming and J lost 4 bases, with 5 bases between them. CDR3 sequence (DNA): TGTGCCAGCGGGGGCACTGAAGCTTTCTTT. It encodes CASGGTEAFF.

The rearrangement links TRBV4-2 to TRBJ2-5; 9 nucleotides align to TRBD2. V lost 0 bases and J lost 2; bases outside the gene matches: 7. The CDR3 extends over 17 amino acids. Germline V gene data show CDR1 as LGHNA and CDR2 as YNFKEQ. CDR3 loop: CASSQDIRAGGQETQYF. The CDR3 DNA is TGTGCCAGCAGCCAAGATATTAGAGCGGGAGGACAAGAGACCCAGTACTTC.